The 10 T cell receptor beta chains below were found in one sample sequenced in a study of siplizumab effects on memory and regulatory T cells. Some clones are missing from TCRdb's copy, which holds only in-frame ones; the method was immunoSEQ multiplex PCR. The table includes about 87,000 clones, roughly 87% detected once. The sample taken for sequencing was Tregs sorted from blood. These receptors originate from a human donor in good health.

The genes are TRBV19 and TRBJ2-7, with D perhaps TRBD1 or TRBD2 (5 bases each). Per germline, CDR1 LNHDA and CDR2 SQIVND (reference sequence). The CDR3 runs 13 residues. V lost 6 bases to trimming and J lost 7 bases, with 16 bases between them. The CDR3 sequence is CASSTGTSREQYF. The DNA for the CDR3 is TGTGCCAGTAGCACCGGGACCTCTAGAGAGCAGTACTTC.

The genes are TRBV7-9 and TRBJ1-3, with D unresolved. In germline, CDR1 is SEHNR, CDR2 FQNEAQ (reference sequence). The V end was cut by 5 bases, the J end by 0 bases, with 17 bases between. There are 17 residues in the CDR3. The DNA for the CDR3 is TGTGCCAGCAGCCCATGGCGGGCCCTCGGCTCTGGAAACACCATATATTTT. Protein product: CASSPWRALGSGNTIYF.

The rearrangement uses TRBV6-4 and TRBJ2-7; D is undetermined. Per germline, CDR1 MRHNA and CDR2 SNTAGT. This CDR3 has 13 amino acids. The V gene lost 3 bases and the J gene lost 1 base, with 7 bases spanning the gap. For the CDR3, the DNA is TGTGCCAGCAGTGAATTGTGTTCCTACGAGCAGTACTTC. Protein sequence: CASSELCSYEQYF.

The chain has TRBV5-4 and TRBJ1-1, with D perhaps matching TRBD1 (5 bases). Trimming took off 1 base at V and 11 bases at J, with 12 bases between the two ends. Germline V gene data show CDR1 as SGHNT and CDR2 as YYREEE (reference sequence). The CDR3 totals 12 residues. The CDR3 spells CASSLRSGWAFF. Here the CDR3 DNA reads TGTGCCAGCAGCTTGAGGTCAGGGTGGGCTTTCTTT.

As DNA, the CDR3 is TGTGCCAGTAGTATAGCCCGGGGGAGGAGCTCTGGGGCCAACGTCCTGACTTTC. This sequence encodes CASSIARGRSSGANVLTF. V gene TRBV19 combines with J gene TRBJ2-6; possible D gene TRBD2, 6 bases. CDR3 length: 18 residues. Germline values: CDR1 LNHDA, CDR2 SQIVND (reference sequence). V was pared by 1 base and J by 0 bases, with 13 bases between.

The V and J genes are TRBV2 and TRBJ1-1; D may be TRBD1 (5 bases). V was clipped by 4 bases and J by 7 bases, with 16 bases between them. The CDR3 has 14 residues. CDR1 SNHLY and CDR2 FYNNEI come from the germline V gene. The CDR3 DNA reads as TGTGCCAGCAGTGTTCGGACCTCCACAGGTGAAGCTTTCTTT. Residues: CASSVRTSTGEAFF.

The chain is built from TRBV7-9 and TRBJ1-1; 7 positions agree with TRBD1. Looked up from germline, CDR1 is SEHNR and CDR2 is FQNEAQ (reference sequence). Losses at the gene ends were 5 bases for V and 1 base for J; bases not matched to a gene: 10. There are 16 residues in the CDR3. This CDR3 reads CASSRDRVGGNTEAFF. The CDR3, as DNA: TGTGCCAGCAGCCGAGACAGGGTCGGGGGGAACACTGAAGCTTTCTTT.

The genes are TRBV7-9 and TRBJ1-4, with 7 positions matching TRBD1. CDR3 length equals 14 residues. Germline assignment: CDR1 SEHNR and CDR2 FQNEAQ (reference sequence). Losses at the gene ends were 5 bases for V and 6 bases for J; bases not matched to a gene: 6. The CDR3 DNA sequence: TGTGCCAGCAGCCTCAGCAGGGGGGATGAAAAACTGTTTTTT. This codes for CASSLSRGDEKLFF.

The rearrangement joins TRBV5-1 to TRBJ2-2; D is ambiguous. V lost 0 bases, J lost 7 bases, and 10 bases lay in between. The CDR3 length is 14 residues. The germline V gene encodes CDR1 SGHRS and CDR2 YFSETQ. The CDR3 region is CASSLVSELGELFF. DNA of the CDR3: TGCGCCAGCAGCTTGGTTTCGGAACTCGGGGAGCTGTTTTTT.

The CDR3 DNA reads TGCAGTGCTAAGGAAGGGGATACGCAGTATTTT. Residues: CSAKEGDTQYF. V gene TRBV20-1 combines with J gene TRBJ2-3; no reliable D call. The germline gives CDR1 DFQATT, CDR2 SNEGSKA (reference sequence). The CDR3 consists of 11 residues. V shed 4 bases and J shed 6 bases, with 8 bases lying between them.